What follows are 30 T cell receptor beta chains derived from one specimen sequenced in a study of regulatory T cells in long-lasting Graves disease. Time point denoted: newly diagnosed GD, antithyroid drugs for less than 3 months. Isolated PBMC RNA provided the starting material for the TCR library. The TCR beta library used iRepertoire HTBI primers with Arm-PCR amplification of CDR3. TCRdb re-called the multiplex PCR reads through MiXCR, storing one row per CDR3 protein. The sample carries hundreds of thousands of distinct CDR3 sequences, 15% to 20% recorded once. The sequenced sample was peripheral blood mononuclear cells (PBMCs), obtained at new diagnosis, from a patient treated with antithyroid drugs. Receptors were obtained from a female donor with Graves disease.

Ten or more counts support this clonotype. The J gene is TRBJ2-2, the V gene TRBV20-1, with 9 bases aligning to TRBD2. Germline V CDR1 and CDR2: DFQATT, SNEGSKA (reference sequence). The CDR3 spans 14 residues. The J segment lost 5 bases and the V segment lost 3 bases, leaving 4 bases of the junction unmatched. CDR3: CSARVAGDTGELFF. In nucleotides, the CDR3 is TGCAGTGCTAGGGTAGCGGGAGATACCGGGGAGCTGTTTTTT.

This clonotype was picked up many times. V and J are TRBV11-3 and TRBJ2-1; 8 bases fit TRBD2. CDR1 and CDR2 (germline): SGHNT, YENEEA. The CDR3 has 16 residues. V lost 3 bases to trimming and J lost 7 bases; unmatched junction nucleotides: 11. CDR3 DNA: TGTGCCAGCAGCTTCCCTAAGCGGGAGAAGGGAAATGAGCAGTTCTTC. Protein sequence: CASSFPKREKGNEQFF.

In this sample, this clonotype turned up many times. The V call is TRBV28, the J call TRBJ2-3; 7 nucleotides align to TRBD1. The better agreement between TRBJ2-7 and the DNA end casts doubt on the J call. The V gene's germline CDR1 is MDHEN and CDR2 SYDVKM. The CDR3 totals 12 residues. This chain's CDR3 is CASSDRDDEQYF. The CDR3 DNA sequence: TGTGCCAGCAGTGACAGGGACGACGAGCAGTACTTC.

This clonotype occurred a few times. The chain couples TRBV25-1 to TRBJ2-2; the D is unclear. With 0 bases removed from V and 8 bases from J, the gap between germline ends came to 13 bases. This CDR3 has 15 residues. The V gene's germline CDR1 is MGHDK and CDR2 SYGVNS. This CDR3 reads CASSEYFKTEGELFF. The CDR3, as DNA: TGTGCCAGCAGTGAATACTTTAAGACGGAAGGGGAGCTGTTTTTT.

This clonotype was seen only a few times. The chain carries TRBV24-1 and TRBJ1-4, with TRBD1 as a possible D gene (5 bases). The germline CDR1 and CDR2 sequences are KGHDR and SFDVKD. This CDR3 is 13 amino acids long. V gave up 5 bases and J gave up 6 bases, with 9 bases separating them. The CDR3 region is CATSAGGDEKLFF. As DNA, the CDR3 is TGTGCCACCAGTGCCGGGGGAGATGAAAAACTGTTTTTT.

This clonotype was seen at least ten times. The rearrangement joins TRBV19 to TRBJ2-7; D might be TRBD1 or TRBD2, each matching 5 bases. The germline V gene encodes CDR1 LNHDA and CDR2 SQIVND (reference sequence). V was trimmed by 5 bases and J by 1 base, leaving 15 bases between them. The CDR3 has 15 residues. This chain's CDR3 is CASSPFFGGSYEQYF. CDR3 DNA sequence: TGTGCCAGTAGTCCCTTCTTTGGGGGATCCTACGAGCAGTACTTC.

This clonotype was detected ten times or more. This chain joins TRBV7-2 and TRBJ2-3; D perhaps matches TRBD2 (5 bases). V was trimmed by 8 bases and J by 2 bases, leaving 14 bases between them. Germline V gene lookup returns CDR1 SGHTA and CDR2 FQGNSA. The CDR3 has 14 residues. CDR3: CASRDLGSTDTQYF. CDR3 in DNA: TGTGCCAGCCGGGATCTCGGGTCCACAGATACGCAGTATTTT.

With regard to this clonotype: This sequence may be a read error, since a much larger clone differs from it by one base. J is TRBJ2-4 and V is TRBV7-8; D perhaps matches TRBD1 (5 bases). Germline assignment: CDR1 SGHVS and CDR2 FQNEAQ. Trimming pared 7 bases from V and 5 bases from J, leaving 12 bases between. The CDR3 runs to 13 residues. CDR3 residues: CASNLSQENIQYF. CDR3 in DNA: TGTGCCAGCAATTTATCACAGGAAAACATTCAGTACTTC. Together with reference TRBV7-8 and TRBJ2-4, the CDR3 gives the full variable domain: GAGVSQSPRYKVAKRGQDVALRCDPISGHVSLFWYQQALGQGPEFLTYFQNEAQLDKSGLPSDRFFAERPEGSVSTLKIQRTQQEDSAVYLCASNLSQENIQYFGAGTRLSVL.

The chain recombines TRBV5-6 with TRBJ1-1; unclear D gene. V dropped 1 base and J dropped 8 bases, with 9 bases sitting between them. Germline V gene sequence: CDR1 SGHDT, CDR2 YYEEEE. This CDR3 spans 12 amino acids. CDR3 sequence: CASSLLSSEAFF. The CDR3 DNA reads as TGTGCCAGCAGCTTGTTGTCGTCAGAAGCTTTCTTT.

The V gene is TRBV19, the J gene TRBJ1-1; possible D gene TRBD1, 6 bases. CDR1 LNHDA and CDR2 SQIVND come from the germline V gene (reference sequence). This CDR3 has 18 residues. Trimming removed 6 bases from V and 7 bases from J, with 30 bases in between. The CDR3: CASSPHRDIIPPQGEAFF. The CDR3, as DNA: TGTGCCAGTAGCCCCCATAGGGACATCATACCCCCACAGGGTGAAGCTTTCTTT. Variable domain in full (rest from reference TRBV19 and TRBJ1-1): DGGITQSPKYLFRKEGQNVTLSCEQNLNHDAMYWYRQDPGQGLRLIYYSQIVNDFQKGDIAEGYSVSREKKESFPLTVTSAQKNPTAFYLCASSPHRDIIPPQGEAFFGQGTRLTVV.

The genes are TRBV12-5 and TRBJ1-1; D call uncertain. The CDR3 totals 17 residues. Germline loops: CDR1 LGHNT, CDR2 FRNRAP. V lost 0 bases and J lost 0, with 14 bases in between. The CDR3 loop reads CASGLVGLSRLNTEAFF. Here the CDR3 DNA reads TGTGCTAGTGGTTTGGTAGGTCTCTCGAGATTGAACACTGAAGCTTTCTTT. Based on the CDR3 plus reference TRBV12-5 and TRBJ1-1, the full variable domain is DARVTQTPRHKVTEMGQEVTMRCQPILGHNTVFWYRQTMMQGLELLAYFRNRAPLDDSGMPKDRFSAEMPDATLATLKIQPSEPRDSAVYFCASGLVGLSRLNTEAFFGQGTRLTVV.

This clonotype was seen many times. This chain uses TRBV5-1 with TRBJ2-1, with TRBD1 matching over 8 bases. The V and J ends lost 0 bases and 6 bases, in that order; junction bases with no gene match: 5. This CDR3 is built from 15 residues. The germline CDR1 and CDR2 sequences are SGHRS and YFSETQ. In DNA, the CDR3 is TGCGCCAGCAGCTTGGGGCAGGGGGCGCGCAATGAGCAGTTCTTC. This sequence encodes CASSLGQGARNEQFF.

This clonotype has ten or more counts. V gene TRBV20-1 combines with J gene TRBJ2-7; D perhaps matches TRBD2 (5 bases). CDR3 length: 15 amino acids. Germline assignment: CDR1 DFQATT and CDR2 SNEGSKA (reference sequence). V dropped 3 bases and J dropped 0 bases, with 15 bases sitting between them. The CDR3 reads CSASRGSDPSYEQYF. In DNA, the CDR3 is TGCAGTGCTAGTCGGGGTTCCGATCCCTCCTACGAGCAGTACTTC.

This clonotype came up many times. V gene TRBV11-2 combines with J gene TRBJ2-1, with a tentative D call TRBD2 (7 bases). The germline V and J ends were trimmed by 1 base and 5 bases, with 15 bases remaining between them. The V gene's germline CDR1 is SGHAT and CDR2 FQNNGV. This CDR3 is 16 amino acids long. The CDR3 nucleotides read TGTGCCAGCAGCTTAGTCCGGGGGGCGGGGGACAATGAGCAGTTCTTC. It translates to CASSLVRGAGDNEQFF.

This clonotype was picked up a small number of times. This chain joins TRBV13 and TRBJ2-1; D call uncertain. From germline, CDR1 is PRHDT and CDR2 FYEKMQ (reference sequence). V dropped 5 bases and J dropped 7 bases, with 18 bases sitting between them. The CDR3 contains 15 residues. In DNA form, the CDR3 reads TGTGCCAGCAGCCCCCTAGGTGGGCAGGCGAATGAGCAGTTCTTC. Protein product: CASSPLGGQANEQFF.

The table lists this clonotype with a few counts. V usage is TRBV2 and J usage is TRBJ2-7; no clear D gene. CDR1 and CDR2 from the germline V gene are SNHLY and FYNNEI. Trimming removed 4 bases from V and 7 bases from J, with 17 bases in between. The CDR3 has 14 amino acids. The CDR3 reads CASSVRRPVGEQYF. The CDR3 nucleotides read TGTGCCAGCAGTGTACGGAGACCGGTCGGAGAGCAGTACTTC.

In nucleotides, the CDR3 is TGTGCCAGCAGCGAGGGGGACAGGAGAAGTGGCTACACCTTC. Its translation: CASSEGDRRSGYTF. The chain couples TRBV9 to TRBJ1-2, with 8 bases aligning to TRBD1. This CDR3 contains 14 residues. The J segment lost 7 bases and the V segment lost 3 bases, leaving 8 bases of the junction unmatched. Germline V gives CDR1 SGDLS, CDR2 YYNGEE.

The rearrangement links TRBV20-1 to TRBJ1-1, with TRBD1 matching over 9 bases. Unmatched junction bases numbered 10, after V lost 6 bases and J lost 11 bases. CDR3 length: 12 residues. CDR1 and CDR2 from the germline V gene are DFQATT and SNEGSKA (reference sequence). The CDR3 reads CSARGQGLKAFF. CDR3 coding DNA: TGCAGTGCCAGGGGACAGGGACTGAAGGCTTTCTTT.

In its sample, this clonotype was seen many times. The V call is TRBV24-1, the J call TRBJ2-1; D remains ambiguous. The CDR3 totals 14 residues. V dropped 1 base and J dropped 9 bases, with 12 bases sitting between them. Germline CDR1 reads KGHDR; CDR2 reads SFDVKD. The CDR3 sequence: CATSDLSGWGEQFF. In DNA form, the CDR3 reads TGTGCCACCAGTGATTTATCGGGTTGGGGTGAGCAGTTCTTC.

This clonotype was recorded at least ten times. The chain couples TRBV28 to TRBJ1-6; the D is unclear. With 5 bases removed from V and 0 bases from J, the gap between germline ends came to 8 bases. Germline assignment: CDR1 MDHEN and CDR2 SYDVKM. This CDR3 contains 15 residues. The CDR3 DNA follows: TGTGCCAGCAGTCCGCCCCACTCCTATAATTCACCCCTCCACTTT. Translating gives CASSPPHSYNSPLHF. The whole variable domain, remainder taken from reference TRBV28 and TRBJ1-6, is DVKVTQSSRYLVKRTGEKVFLECVQDMDHENMFWYRQDPGLGLRLIYFSYDVKMKEKGDIPEGYSVSREKKERFSLILESASTNQTSMYLCASSPPHSYNSPLHFGNGTRLTVT.

This clonotype was detected only a few times. J is TRBJ2-7 and V is TRBV2; D is possibly TRBD2 (6 bases). The CDR3 consists of 13 residues. Trimming cost V 4 bases and J 4 bases, with 11 bases left between them. Germline CDR1 SNHLY, CDR2 FYNNEI. The CDR3 is CASSGGVGYEQYF. The CDR3 bases are TGTGCCAGCAGTGGGGGGGTAGGATACGAGCAGTACTTC.

As for this clonotype: It may be a read error: a sequence one base away is much more abundant. The chain is built from TRBV2 and TRBJ2-3; D is possibly TRBD1 (6 bases). Germline assignment: CDR1 SNHLY and CDR2 FYNNEI. The CDR3 consists of 14 residues. With 6 bases removed from V and 5 bases from J, the gap between germline ends came to 15 bases. This CDR3 is CASSQGRGGDTQYF. The CDR3 coding sequence is TGTGCCAGCAGCCAGGGGAGAGGCGGAGATACGCAGTATTTT.

The sample holds many counts of this clonotype. V is TRBV6-1 and J is TRBJ2-7; the D gene is possibly TRBD2 (6 bases). CDR3 length: 14 amino acids. The germline V gene has CDR1 MNHNS and CDR2 SASEGT. The V and J ends lost 3 bases and 0 bases respectively, with 9 bases between them. This CDR3 reads CASSDPSASYEQYF. Written as DNA, the CDR3 is TGTGCCAGCAGTGACCCTAGCGCCTCCTACGAGCAGTACTTC.

The chain is built from TRBV7-2 and TRBJ2-1; 7 bases match TRBD2. This CDR3 has 15 residues. Germline-derived CDR1 and CDR2 are SGHTA and FQGNSA. The V and J ends lost 5 bases and 6 bases, in that order; junction bases with no gene match: 10. CDR3 DNA sequence: TGTGCCAGCAGCCTATTGGGGCTAGCGGTCAATGAGCAGTTCTTC. Encoded protein: CASSLLGLAVNEQFF.

At least ten counts were recorded for this clonotype. The genes are TRBV2 and TRBJ1-3; D is perhaps TRBD1 (5 bases). The length of the CDR3 is 15 residues. CDR1 is SNHLY, CDR2 FYNNEI, per germline. Trimming removed 5 bases at V and 2 bases at J, with 13 bases between. This CDR3 is CASSPDRRPGNTIYF. The CDR3 region has the DNA TGTGCCAGCAGTCCCGACAGACGGCCTGGAAACACCATATATTTT.

This clonotype was observed many times. The chain couples TRBV7-9 to TRBJ1-1; D gene uncertain. This CDR3 region has 13 residues. Per germline, CDR1 SEHNR and CDR2 FQNEAQ (reference sequence). Trimming cost V 6 bases and J 0 bases, with 8 bases left between them. CDR3 sequence (DNA): TGTGCCAGCAGTTTACACATGAACACTGAAGCTTTCTTT. As protein: CASSLHMNTEAFF.

At least ten counts were recorded for this clonotype. The CDR3 DNA reads TGTGCCAGTAGTATGCCCGTTACCGGGGAGCTGTTTTTT. Its translation is CASSMPVTGELFF. The rearrangement joins TRBV19 to TRBJ2-2; D is ambiguous. This CDR3 has 13 amino acids. Between the trimmed V and J ends, which lost 3 bases and 5 bases, there was a span of 7 bases. CDR1 is LNHDA, CDR2 SQIVND, per germline (reference sequence).

V is TRBV10-3 and J is TRBJ2-1, with 9 bases that match TRBD2. Germline V CDR1 and CDR2: ENHRY, SYGVKD. The CDR3 length is 13 residues. V lost 11 bases and J lost 8; bases outside the gene matches: 10. CDR3 nucleotides: TGTGCCGTCATTAGCGGGAGAGGGGATGAGCAGTTCTTC. Protein: CAVISGRGDEQFF.

This clonotype was seen more than once but under ten times. This chain uses TRBV10-1 with TRBJ2-2; D unresolved. This CDR3 spans 13 amino acids. Trimming left V 4 bases short and J 6 bases short, with 9 bases between. The germline V gene encodes CDR1 WNHNN and CDR2 SYGVQD (reference sequence). The CDR3 DNA is TGCGCCAGCAGTGTGGGGTTGCCCGGGGAGCTGTTTTTT. Its translation: CASSVGLPGELFF.

This clonotype was observed a handful of times. The chain recombines TRBV6-1 with TRBJ1-3, with a tentative D call TRBD1 (5 bases). Trimming left V 10 bases short and J 1 base short, with 8 bases between. The CDR3 has 12 residues. Per the germline V gene, CDR1 is MNHNS and CDR2 is SASEGT. CDR3 nucleotide sequence: TGTGCCACCGGGACTTCTGGAAACACCATATATTTT. Translating gives CATGTSGNTIYF.